This T cell receptor beta chain derives from a study of regulatory T cells in long-lasting Graves disease. Background on the study: With positive TSH receptor antibodies and over 5 years of antithyroid drugs, Graves' disease was considered persistent.

General observations from the study: The study found persistent patients shared more public clonotypes (roughly 2,800) than new patients (roughly 880). Since the sample size was small, accuracy may have been reduced. What was studied was peripheral blood only, and not thyroid tissue.

With 0 bases removed from V and 0 bases from J, the gap between germline ends came to 17 bases. The germline V gene encodes CDR1 DFQATT and CDR2 SNEGSKA (reference sequence). The CDR3 sequence is 18 residues long. As to time point: persistent/refractory GD, antithyroid drugs over 5 years with positive TRAb. Isolated PBMC RNA provided the starting material for the TCR library. The authors built TCR beta libraries using iRepertoire HTBI primers and Arm-PCR of CDR3 regions. Using its own MiXCR run on the multiplex PCR reads, TCRdb lists one record per CDR3 protein. Of some 470,000 distinct CDR3 sequences detected, approximately 21% appear once; the ten largest clones hold less than 9%. This clonotype was detected once. What it binds is unknown.

The clonotype was recovered from a female donor with Graves disease. The sequencing here drew on peripheral blood mononuclear cells (PBMCs), taken when the disease was refractory, from a patient treated with antithyroid drugs. The chain employs TRBV20-1 and TRBJ1-4; D is uncertain. The CDR3 nucleotides read TGCAGTGCTAGAGACTCCGGACGGGAAAGTGCAACTAATGAAAAACTGTTTTTT. Amino acids: CSARDSGRESATNEKLFF.